This T cell receptor (beta chain) originates from a study of blood T cells in healthy people across ages. PCR was performed a second time for 7 to 11 cycles using a sample-barcoded 5' primer and a J-beta primer mix. TCRdb reanalysed the 5' RACE reads using MiXCR and keeps one entry per CDR3 protein. The repertoire holds about 1.4 million distinct CDR3 sequences, with approximately 60% as singletons. V shed 3 bases and J shed 6 bases, with 12 bases lying between them. CDR3 length equals 14 residues. This clonotype was counted between two and nine times. Its antigen is not identified. Study-wide points: Both higher diversity and more naive CD4+ cells marked long-lived donors when set against aged donors.

Healthy Caucasian individuals from Russia aged roughly 6 to 95 were enrolled as donors. This TCR was recovered from a man aged 18-30 years in good health. Sequencing input: blood. The chain uses TRBV12-3 or TRBV12-4 and TRBJ2-4; D ambiguous. The CDR3 protein is CASSFPRLGNIQYF. CDR3 coding DNA: TGTGCCAGCAGTTTCCCCAGGCTCGGAAACATTCAGTACTTC.